In its sample, the clone carrying this T cell receptor (beta chain) was seen many times. The CDR3 is 13 residues long. The germline CDR1 and CDR2 sequences are LGHDT and YNNKEL (reference sequence). With 5 bases removed from V and 1 base from J, the gap between germline ends came to 9 bases. From RNA transcripts, TCR beta CDR3 regions were amplified. HTBI primers drove first-round RT-PCR of the TCR CDR3. Using its own MiXCR run on the multiplex PCR reads, TCRdb lists one record per CDR3 protein. The top ten hold approximately 3.4% of the sample, which has more than 50,000 distinct CDR3 sequences, approximately 53% seen once. The source of the sample is a study of T cells in Graves' hyperthyroidism and ophthalmopathy.

Material for sequencing was blood. The rearrangement links TRBV3-1 to TRBJ2-7; no clear D gene. The sequence was obtained from a woman aged 60-70 years with Graves' ophthalmopathy. The CDR3 coding sequence is TGTGCCAGCAGCTTACAGCCTTCCTACGAGCAGTACTTC. Encoded protein: CASSLQPSYEQYF.